A selection of T cell receptor beta chains follows, all from one sample in a study of OX40 agonist ivuxolimab in advanced cancers. Assay: immunoSEQ multiplex PCR; the TCRdb copy retains only in-frame clones and omits some. The sample lists about 37,000 clones, 78% seen once, with roughly a fifth in the top ten. The sample in question was CD4+ or CD8+ T cells sorted from blood, obtained in a trial of the OX40 agonist ivuxolimab. The source of these receptors is an adult with an advanced solid tumor such as melanoma, head and neck, liver or kidney cancer. CDR3s leave out the opening cysteine and the closing phenylalanine or tryptophan. Clone size is not always given. Where it is, it says once, few, many or a class for expanded clones.

abundance	v_gene	CDR3aa
.	TRBV7-9	ASSPDYSYEQY
.	TRBV11-2	ASSLGTGYNEQY
.	TRBV15	ATSRRAPNEKLF
.	TRBV14	ASSQVILAGGPVYVDTQY
.	TRBV6-5	ASRGQSYEQY
.	TRBV6-6	ASSYATGYGYT
.	TRBV11-2	ASSTEGGQETQY
.	TRBV16	ASSQTSGFAYEQY
.	TRBV6-5	ASSYLSGANVLT
.	TRBV15	ATRTGGAKNIQY
few	TRBV28	ASSDTGEIDTQY
few	TRBV7-9	ASSLDYEQY
once	TRBV7-9	ASSKIATGELF
.	TRBV4-1	ASSQDGTAGEYNSPLH
.	TRBV4-1	ASSQDQASGGQETQY
.	TRBV29-1	SVLGRARDYGYT
.	TRBV5-6	ASSSRDRGFYEQY
.	TRBV4-2	ASSQSRGDTQY
.	TRBV9	ASSRSTDTQY
.	TRBV6-5	ASSPYRFQETQY
.	TRBV10-1	ASRLALRGDEQF
.	TRBV25-1	ASSPVQNTEAF
.	TRBV27	ASSRLTSSLEQY
once	TRBV30	AWSVQSNEQF
few	TRBV19	ASQWKTGHQPQH
medium-sized	TRBV11-3	ASSLVMPGCNTEAF
.	TRBV7-2	ASSQFGNQPQH
.	TRBV27	ASSLNPVEKLF
.	TRBV2	ASIPPGQGSTEAF
.	TRBV5-1	ASSTLGSLEQY
.	TRBV30	AWGVQGWTEAF
.	TRBV10-3	AISVAGGSTDTQY
.	TRBV5-6	ASSLTGVSIQY
.	TRBV11-2	ASRPGSTDTQY
.	TRBV7-9	ASSQGFRDSPLH
.	TRBV7-2	ASSLEWSGTDTQY
.	TRBV7-2	ASSLWGQGSQETQY
.	TRBV6-4	ASSGQLNTGELF
few	TRBV7-3	ASSLGSTEAF
.	TRBV19	ASSIDQGRRTEAF
.	TRBV7-9	ASSFEGRVTEAF
.	TRBV27	ASSPERGGSPLH
.	TRBV6-6	ASSTLGDNEQF
.	TRBV7-3	ASSLTYAGVSTGELF
.	TRBV27	ASSLGLAGGSEETQY
.	TRBV7-9	ASSLEPNTEAF
.	TRBV7-2	ASSLVPGDMITEAF
.	TRBV14	ASSPVPDTQY
.	TRBV19	ASSISLGTGSYNEQF
.	TRBV7-2	ASSLVGGATDTQY
few	TRBV9	ASSVGSLWKSQETQY
once	TRBV19	ASSNADGNYGYT
.	TRBV18	ASSPVDRVREQF